The rows below give T cell receptor beta chains drawn from one sample of a study of control samples from healthy donors and cancer patients. Only in-frame clones appear in the TCRdb table, and some are missing; sequencing was by immunoSEQ multiplex PCR. This table has some 95,000 clones, roughly 92% appearing once. Sequencing was carried out using blood. These receptors originate from a human donor in good health. The donor label of this sample is uncertain. The CDR3 runs from the conserved cysteine through the conserved F or W. A D gene is named only where the DNA matches it firmly. Size values are once, few and many counts, or a class for expanded clones, and some rows have none.

V gene	D gene	CDR3 length	J gene	clone size	CDR3 DNA	CDR3 protein
TRBV6-2/TRBV6-3	NA	14	TRBJ1-1	NA	TGTGCCAGCAGCCACCGGGACTACAACACTGAAGCTTTCTTT	CASSHRDYNTEAFF
TRBV12-2	NA	18	TRBJ2-3	NA	TGTGCAAGTCGCTCAAGGGACAGGCGGAAGCCTAGCACAGATACGCAGTATTTT	CASRSRDRRKPSTDTQYF
TRBV5-8	TRBD1	16	TRBJ1-5	NA	TGTGCCAGCAGCTTCCGACAGGGGGAAGGGGATCAGCCCCAGCATTTT	CASSFRQGEGDQPQHF
TRBV19	NA	15	TRBJ1-6	NA	TGTGCCAGTAGTACCCGTACCTCCTATAATTCACCCCTCCACTTT	CASSTRTSYNSPLHF
TRBV14	NA	12	TRBJ1-3	NA	TGTGCCAGCAGCCAGGGGACAACCACCATATATTTT	CASSQGTTTIYF
TRBV5-1	TRBD1	16	TRBJ2-3	NA	TGCGCCAGCAGCCCACGACAGGGGGGTAGCACAGATACGCAGTATTTT	CASSPRQGGSTDTQYF
TRBV5-1	NA	15	TRBJ2-7	few	TGCGCCAGCAGCTTGGCCCCAGGGAGGTTTAACGAGCAGTACTTC	CASSLAPGRFNEQYF
TRBV9	NA	15	TRBJ1-3	NA	TGTGCCAGCAGCGCAGGGGACCGACCTAGGAACACCATATATTTT	CASSAGDRPRNTIYF
TRBV5-6	NA	13	TRBJ2-2	NA	TGTGCCAGCAGCTTGGAGATCACCGGGGAGCTGTTTTTT	CASSLEITGELFF
TRBV7-8	TRBD2	18	TRBJ2-5	NA	TGTGCCAGCAGCTCTAGCGGGGGGACGTGGGGTGTTGGAAAGACCCAGTACTTC	CASSSSGGTWGVGKTQYF
TRBV2	TRBD1	13	TRBJ2-1	NA	TGTGCCAGCACGGCAGGGGGATACAATGAGCAGTTCTTC	CASTAGGYNEQFF
TRBV6-1	TRBD1	17	TRBJ2-5	NA	TGTGCCAGCAGTGTGCTTAGGGCAGGGGGCGAGGGAGAGACCCAGTACTTC	CASSVLRAGGEGETQYF
TRBV12-3/TRBV12-4	NA	11	TRBJ1-4	few	TGTGCCAGCAGCTTAAGAGAAAAACTGTTTTTT	CASSLREKLFF
TRBV6-6	TRBD1	15	TRBJ1-3	NA	TGTGCCAGCACTCTAAGACAGGGCGGTGGAAACACCATATATTTT	CASTLRQGGGNTIYF
TRBV6-2/TRBV6-3	TRBD1	18	TRBJ2-1	NA	TGTGCCAGCAGTCAAGGACAGGGTGGATTCGACTCCTACAATGAGCAGTTCTTC	CASSQGQGGFDSYNEQFF
TRBV6-5	NA	15	TRBJ2-6	NA	TGTGCCAGCAGTTACTCTTACTCTGGGGCCAACGTCCTGACTTTC	CASSYSYSGANVLTF
TRBV5-8	NA	13	TRBJ1-2	NA	TGTGCCAGCAGCTTGGACCCGGCCTATGGCTACACCTTC	CASSLDPAYGYTF
TRBV18	NA	11	TRBJ2-5	NA	TGTGCCAGCTCACCAGGGGAGACCCAGTACTTC	CASSPGETQYF
TRBV2	NA	14	TRBJ2-1	NA	TGTGCCAGCAGTGACGAGGCAGGGAGTAATGAGCAGTTCTTC	CASSDEAGSNEQFF
TRBV7-2	NA	12	TRBJ1-1	once	TGTGCCAGCAGCCTCGGTAGAAACGAAGCTTTCTTT	CASSLGRNEAFF
TRBV7-2	NA	15	TRBJ2-1	NA	TGTGCCAGCAGCTGGAGTTGGGGGGCTGAGGGTGAGCAGTTCTTC	CASSWSWGAEGEQFF
TRBV2	NA	14	TRBJ1-1	NA	TGTGCCAGCAGCTCCCAGCGGGGGGAGCCTGAAGCTTTCTTT	CASSSQRGEPEAFF
TRBV30	NA	13	TRBJ2-1	once	TGTGCCTGGAGTGTAGGACTACGCAATGAGCAGTTCTTC	CAWSVGLRNEQFF
TRBV5-1	NA	15	TRBJ2-1	few	TGCGCCAGTGCACAGGGACAAGGCCAATACAATGAGCAGTTCTTC	CASAQGQGQYNEQFF
TRBV19	NA	13	TRBJ2-5	NA	TGTGCCAGTAGGGCTGCCGGAAAGGAGACCCAGTACTTC	CASRAAGKETQYF
TRBV5-4	TRBD2	15	TRBJ2-1	once	TGTGCCAGCAGCTTACGAGGACTAGCGGGGGGGGAGCAGTTCTTC	CASSLRGLAGGEQFF
TRBV28	TRBD1	14	TRBJ1-1	once	TGTGCCAGCCCCTCGGGCAGGGGGATCACTGAAGCTTTCTTT	CASPSGRGITEAFF
TRBV15	TRBD1	14	TRBJ1-4	few	TGTGCCACCAGCACGGGGACAGAGAATGAAAAACTGTTTTTT	CATSTGTENEKLFF
TRBV2	NA	13	TRBJ2-7	NA	TGTGCCTCCTTGGGCCAGTACTCCTACGAGCAGTACTTC	CASLGQYSYEQYF
TRBV6-5	TRBD2	14	TRBJ2-3	NA	TGTGCCAGCAGTTATGGACTAGTCGGAGATACGCAGTATTTT	CASSYGLVGDTQYF
TRBV5-1	NA	12	TRBJ1-4	NA	TGCGCCAGCAGCTTGTTCGGGGAAAAACTGTTTTTT	CASSLFGEKLFF
TRBV19	NA	16	TRBJ1-1	once	TGTGCCAGTAACCCGAGGCAGGGACGGGGGAAGGCTGAAGCTTTCTTT	CASNPRQGRGKAEAFF
TRBV7-2	NA	17	TRBJ1-4	NA	TGTGCCAGCAGCTTAAAAAGGACAGCAGTGTTTAATGAAAAACTGTTTTTT	CASSLKRTAVFNEKLFF
TRBV3-1/TRBV3-2	NA	16	TRBJ1-2	once	TGTGCCAGCAGCCAAGAGTTCCAGGGTCCTAACTATGGCTACACCTTC	CASSQEFQGPNYGYTF
TRBV5-1	TRBD1	14	TRBJ1-2	NA	TGCGCCAGCAGCCAGGGGACAGGGGGCGATGGCTACACCTTC	CASSQGTGGDGYTF
TRBV6-2/TRBV6-3	NA	16	TRBJ1-3	few	TGTGCCAGCAGTTCCCGACAGGCGAGCTCTGGAAACACCATATATTTT	CASSSRQASSGNTIYF
TRBV18	NA	13	TRBJ1-5	NA	TGTGCCAGCTCGTCTGCGCCAGATCAGCCCCAGCATTTT	CASSSAPDQPQHF
TRBV12-3/TRBV12-4	NA	11	TRBJ2-7	NA	TGTGCCAGCAGTTTAAGTTCCGAGCAGTACTTC	CASSLSSEQYF
TRBV6-5	NA	14	TRBJ1-1	NA	TGTGCCAGCAGTTTTAGGGGATCGTTCACTGAAGCTTTCTTT	CASSFRGSFTEAFF
TRBV24-1	TRBD1	16	TRBJ2-3	NA	TGTGCCACCAGTGCTTCCGGGACAGGGTCGGCAGATACGCAGTATTTT	CATSASGTGSADTQYF
TRBV10-3	TRBD2	13	TRBJ2-3	NA	TGTGCCATCAGGGGACTAGAAACAGATACGCAGTATTTT	CAIRGLETDTQYF
TRBV7-2	TRBD2	17	TRBJ2-5	NA	TGTGCCAGCAGCTTAGCGATTAGCGGGGGCCCCCAAGAGACCCAGTACTTC	CASSLAISGGPQETQYF
TRBV24-1	NA	12	TRBJ1-1	NA	TGTGCCACCAGTGATTCAGGGTCTGGAGCTTTCTTT	CATSDSGSGAFF
TRBV10-3	NA	14	TRBJ1-2	NA	TGTGCCACCAAAAGTGGGGAGAACCTCTATGGCTACACCTTC	CATKSGENLYGYTF
TRBV2	TRBD1	12	TRBJ1-6	NA	TGTGCCAGCAGTGGGGGACAGGAGGGCCTCCACTTT	CASSGGQEGLHF
TRBV24-1	TRBD2	16	TRBJ2-2	NA	TGTGCCACCAGTCCCCCTAGCGGGGGAATCACCGGGGAGCTGTTTTTT	CATSPPSGGITGELFF
TRBV12-5	NA	15	TRBJ1-6	NA	TGTGCTAGTGGTAACTCAGATTCCTATAATTCACCCCTCCACTTT	CASGNSDSYNSPLHF
TRBV25-1	NA	16	TRBJ2-2	NA	TGTGCCAGCAGTGGGGGGGGACAGAGCCGCACCGGGGAGCTGTTTTTT	CASSGGGQSRTGELFF
TRBV27	NA	14	TRBJ2-1	NA	TGTGCCAGCAGTTTAGAGGGGACACCCAATGAGCAGTTCTTC	CASSLEGTPNEQFF
TRBV19	TRBD1	15	TRBJ2-3	NA	TGTGCCAGTAGTATAGGAGGACAGGGTGGTGATACGCAGTATTTT	CASSIGGQGGDTQYF
TRBV21-1	NA	18	TRBJ1-3	NA	TGTGCCAGCCAAAGGCGAATGGAAGGGGGCTATTCTGGAAACACCATATATTTT	CASQRRMEGGYSGNTIYF
TRBV6-5	NA	15	TRBJ1-4	NA	TGTGCCAGCAGCAAGAACAGGGCCGACCATGAAAAACTGTTTTTT	CASSKNRADHEKLFF
TRBV19	NA	14	TRBJ2-1	NA	TGTGCCCCAAGGGGGGGGCTCAACTACAATGAGCAGTTCTTC	CAPRGGLNYNEQFF
TRBV6-5	NA	14	TRBJ1-3	NA	TGTGCCAGCGATCAGGCAGGGGCTGGAAACACCATATATTTT	CASDQAGAGNTIYF
TRBV2	NA	14	TRBJ1-5	NA	TGTGCCAGCAGACCCAGGGCGGGCAATCAGCCCCAGCATTTT	CASRPRAGNQPQHF
TRBV18	TRBD2	14	TRBJ2-1	NA	TGTGCCAGCTCTCGAACTAGCGGGGCCAATGAGCAGTTCTTC	CASSRTSGANEQFF
TRBV21-1	NA	16	TRBJ1-3	NA	TGTGCCAGCAGCAAGACGGTCCGAGACAGGGGAAACACCATATATTTT	CASSKTVRDRGNTIYF